This is a list of T cell receptor beta chains from one sample in a study of T cells in Graves' hyperthyroidism and ophthalmopathy. From the multiplex PCR reads, TCRdb called clonotypes with MiXCR, one entry per CDR3 protein. Of about half a million distinct CDR3 sequences listed, nearly 20% are singletons. Sequencing was performed on blood. All receptors derive from a man between 35 and 55 years old with Graves' ophthalmopathy. The CDR3 runs from the conserved cysteine through the conserved F or W. Each record gives: V gene, J gene, clone size, CDR3 length, D gene, CDR3 DNA, CDR3 protein. A D gene is named only where the DNA matches it firmly. Part of the rows lack a size; the others show once, few, many or a class for expanded clones.

V: TRBV11-2; J: TRBJ2-1; size: .; length: 16; D: TRBD1; DNA: TGTGCCAGCAGCCCGCAGACGGGGACAGGATTCCATGAGCAGTTCTTC; CDR3: CASSPQTGTGFHEQFF
V: TRBV3-1; J: TRBJ1-6; size: .; length: 15; D: .; DNA: TGTGCCAGCAGCCGAGAGGCCTACTGGAATTCACCCCTCCACTTT; CDR3: CASSREAYWNSPLHF
V: TRBV3-1; J: TRBJ2-3; size: many; length: 18; D: .; DNA: TGTGCCAGCAGCCCCTCGGCTTTGGTAACTGGTTACACAGATACGCAGTATTTT; CDR3: CASSPSALVTGYTDTQYF
V: TRBV3-1; J: TRBJ2-2; size: few; length: 14; D: TRBD1; DNA: TGTGCCAGCCGGGACAGGGTACCTTCCGGGGAGCTGTTTTTT; CDR3: CASRDRVPSGELFF
V: TRBV10-1; J: TRBJ2-1; size: .; length: 14; D: TRBD2; DNA: TGTGCCACCCGGGACTACAGCTCCTACAATGAGCAGTTCTTC; CDR3: CATRDYSSYNEQFF
V: TRBV20-1; J: TRBJ2-4; size: few; length: 15; D: TRBD2; DNA: TGCAGTGCTAGCCGGGAGGGAACGGCCAAAAACATTCAGTACTTC; CDR3: CSASREGTAKNIQYF
V: TRBV6-2/TRBV6-3; J: TRBJ2-1; size: few; length: 17; D: .; DNA: TGTGCCAGCAGTCGCACGCGGGTACAGCCCACAAACAATGAGCAGTTCTTC; CDR3: CASSRTRVQPTNNEQFF
V: TRBV20-1; J: TRBJ1-2; size: .; length: 14; D: .; DNA: TGCAGTGCTAAGGATCTCCAGGCTAACTATGGCTACACCTTC; CDR3: CSAKDLQANYGYTF
V: TRBV12-3/TRBV12-4; J: TRBJ2-2; size: few; length: 15; D: TRBD1; DNA: TGTGCCAGCAGTTACAGGGGTAGTAGGCCCGGGGAGCTGTTTTTT; CDR3: CASSYRGSRPGELFF
V: TRBV5-1; J: TRBJ1-2; size: .; length: 13; D: TRBD1; DNA: TGCGTCAGCAGTACATCAGGGGGTTATGGCTACACCTTC; CDR3: CVSSTSGGYGYTF
V: TRBV2; J: TRBJ1-2; size: many; length: 13; D: TRBD1; DNA: TGTGCCAGCAGGTTGGAGGGGGCGGGTGGCTACACCTTC; CDR3: CASRLEGAGGYTF
V: TRBV6-1; J: TRBJ2-3; size: many; length: 14; D: TRBD1; DNA: TGTGCCAGCAGGAAGACAGGGGCGGTAGATACGCAGTATTTT; CDR3: CASRKTGAVDTQYF
V: TRBV19; J: TRBJ2-1; size: .; length: 17; D: TRBD2; DNA: TGTGCCAGTAGTTCGACTAGCGGGGGGACCCTATACAATGAGCAGTTCTTC; CDR3: CASSSTSGGTLYNEQFF
V: TRBV6-1; J: TRBJ1-1; size: many; length: 15; D: .; DNA: TGTGCCAGCAGTTTCGAGACAGGATTGATGACTGAAGCTTTCTTT; CDR3: CASSFETGLMTEAFF
V: TRBV7-9; J: TRBJ2-5; size: many; length: 16; D: .; DNA: TGTGCCAGCAGCCCAATTCGTGGGGTGTCCTCGGGGACCCAGTACTTC; CDR3: CASSPIRGVSSGTQYF
V: TRBV6-1; J: TRBJ1-3; size: many; length: 18; D: TRBD1; DNA: TGTGCCAGCAGTGAAGTCCCGTGGACAGGGACTTCTGGAAACACCATATATTTT; CDR3: CASSEVPWTGTSGNTIYF
V: TRBV3-1; J: TRBJ1-5; size: many; length: 14; D: .; DNA: TGTGCCAGCAGCCAGGCAGGCTCGAATCAGCCCCAGCATTTT; CDR3: CASSQAGSNQPQHF
V: TRBV10-3; J: TRBJ2-4; size: .; length: 14; D: .; DNA: TGTGCCATCAGTAACCCGGGACTTAAAAACATTCAGTACTTC; CDR3: CAISNPGLKNIQYF
V: TRBV5-1; J: TRBJ2-1; size: .; length: 14; D: TRBD2; DNA: TGCGCCACTAACCCCGGGGACTACTACAATGAGCAGTTCTTC; CDR3: CATNPGDYYNEQFF
V: TRBV4-3; J: TRBJ2-1; size: .; length: 19; D: .; DNA: TGCGCCAGCAGCCAAGAAAACAGAGCGGCGGGGCCCGGGGACAATGAGCAGTTCTTC; CDR3: CASSQENRAAGPGDNEQFF
V: TRBV6-5; J: TRBJ1-1; size: .; length: 13; D: .; DNA: TGTGCCAGCAGTTACGCAGGGAACACTGAAGCTTTCTTT; CDR3: CASSYAGNTEAFF
V: TRBV2; J: TRBJ2-6; size: many; length: 15; D: .; DNA: TGTGCCAGCAGTGAAGTGAGAGCTGGGGCCAACGTCCTGACTTTC; CDR3: CASSEVRAGANVLTF
V: TRBV30; J: TRBJ2-5; size: .; length: 15; D: TRBD2; DNA: TGTGCCTGGAGCACCGCGGGACTAGCGGGGGAGACCCAGTACTTC; CDR3: CAWSTAGLAGETQYF
V: TRBV5-1; J: TRBJ1-1; size: many; length: 17; D: TRBD1; DNA: TGCGCCAGCAGCGGGGGACAGCAAGGGCCCGAGAGCACTGAAGCTTTCTTT; CDR3: CASSGGQQGPESTEAFF